Below are 7 T cell receptor beta chains sequenced from a single sample in a study of T cell responses to AZD1222 COVID-19 vaccine (dated by TCRdb to 2020 to 2022). Library prep was done by the immunoSEQ multiplex PCR assay. The clones in this table, taken by TCRdb from immuneACCESS, are in-frame only. Not every clone is retained; where verified, under half of the shortfall comes from an unresolved V gene, and the cause of the rest is unknown. This sample is represented by some 150,000 clones; more than 80% of them were singletons. More than 2.5% of the sample belongs to the ten largest clones. The label giving this sample's time point can be read as: baseline before first vaccination. Material: peripheral blood, obtained on day 0 of AZD1222 vaccination. These receptors were taken from an adult in good health.

The V gene is TRBV6-5, the J gene TRBJ2-7; D might be TRBD2 (5 bases). Between the trimmed V and J ends, which lost 5 bases and 7 bases, there was a span of 21 bases. CDR3 length equals 15 residues. Per the germline V gene, CDR1 is MNHEY and CDR2 is SVGAGI. DNA for the CDR3: TGTGCCAGCAGTACCGGGCGGGCCCATTCTGAGGAGCAGTACTTC. Translating it yields CASSTGRAHSEEQYF.

The gene calls are TRBV4-1 and TRBJ1-5, with TRBD1 matching 7 bases. The CDR3 length is 15 residues. Germline loops: CDR1 MGHRA, CDR2 YSYEKL. The J segment lost 5 bases and the V segment lost 4 bases, leaving 8 bases of the junction unmatched. CDR3 DNA sequence: TGCGCCAGCAGCCTATGGGACAGTCCATATCAGCCCCAGCATTTT. This codes for CASSLWDSPYQPQHF.

The genes are TRBV7-2 and TRBJ2-1, with 9 bases aligning to TRBD2. J lost 8 bases, V lost 3 bases, and 8 bases had no gene match. The CDR3 has 15 amino acids. Germline V gives CDR1 SGHTA, CDR2 FQGNSA. The CDR3: CASSFSGSGGHEQFF. CDR3 bases: TGTGCCAGCAGCTTTAGCGGGAGCGGGGGCCATGAGCAGTTCTTC.

By its share, this clone is medium-sized. The chain joins TRBV4-1 to TRBJ1-1; no clear D. Trimming took off 7 bases at V and 0 bases at J, with 12 bases between the two ends. Looked up from germline, CDR1 is MGHRA and CDR2 is YSYEKL. This CDR3 has 14 residues. Here the CDR3 DNA reads TGCGCCAGCACCTACGATCCGATGAACACTGAAGCTTTCTTT. The encoded protein is CASTYDPMNTEAFF.

This clone came up once. The same CDR3 also results from other DNA sequences found in this sample. The chain is built from TRBV18 and TRBJ1-2; D might be TRBD1 (5 bases). This CDR3 comprises 13 residues. Germline CDR1 KGHSH, CDR2 LQKENI. V lost 6 bases and J lost 3, with 11 bases in between. For the CDR3, the DNA is TGTGCCAGCTCCCTCGGGACGGACTATGGCTACACCTTC. As protein: CASSLGTDYGYTF. The variable domain in full, completed from reference TRBV18 and TRBJ1-2, reads NAGVMQNPRHLVRRRGQEARLRCSPMKGHSHVYWYRQLPEEGLKFMVYLQKENIIDESGMPKERFSAEFPKEGPSILRIQQVVRGDSAAYFCASSLGTDYGYTFGSGTRLTVV.

J is TRBJ2-3 and V is TRBV18; 7 bases agree with TRBD1. CDR1 KGHSH and CDR2 LQKENI come from the germline V gene. V dropped 3 bases and J dropped 7; count of bases not matched to a gene: 10. This CDR3 contains 15 residues. CDR3 protein: CASSPGQSSKNTQYF. As DNA, the CDR3 is TGTGCCAGCTCACCGGGACAGTCTAGCAAGAATACGCAGTATTTT.

The chain joins TRBV28 to TRBJ1-1, with D perhaps matching TRBD1 (5 bases). The CDR3 is 12 amino acids. Germline assignment: CDR1 MDHEN and CDR2 SYDVKM. V was cut by 8 bases and J by 7 bases, with 14 bases left in between. The CDR3 reads CASLRGHLEAFF. The CDR3 DNA reads TGTGCCAGCCTGAGGGGCCACCTTGAAGCTTTCTTT.